This T cell receptor (beta chain) was documented in a study of blood T cell repertoires in COVID-19. Study details: Acute and convalescent COVID-19 specimens originated in the United States, Italy and Spain. PBMCs, B-cell-depleted T cells, or T cells provided the cDNA or gDNA that made up the material.

Produced via immunoSEQ multiplex PCR; TCRdb's table is partial and in-frame only. Here the sample spans around 100,000 clones, around nine tenths being singletons. The sample consisted of peripheral blood. The receptor comes from a human donor in a cohort sampled during active COVID-19.

This chain's CDR3 is CASGSRGGVDEQFF. The CDR3 coding sequence is TGTGCCAGCGGCAGCCGGGGGGGAGTCGATGAGCAGTTCTTC. The gene calls are TRBV14 and TRBJ2-1, with 8 bases that match TRBD2. With V trimmed by 8 bases and J by 8 bases, 11 bases remained unmatched. The CDR3 extends over 14 amino acids. Germline lookup yields CDR1 SGHDN and CDR2 FVKESK. The full variable domain, its missing parts supplied by reference TRBV14 and TRBJ2-1, is EAGVTQFPSHSVIEKGQTVTLRCDPISGHDNLYWYRRVMGKEIKFLLHFVKESKQDESGMPNNRFLAERTGGTYSTLKVQPAELEDSGVYFCASGSRGGVDEQFFGPGTRLTVL.